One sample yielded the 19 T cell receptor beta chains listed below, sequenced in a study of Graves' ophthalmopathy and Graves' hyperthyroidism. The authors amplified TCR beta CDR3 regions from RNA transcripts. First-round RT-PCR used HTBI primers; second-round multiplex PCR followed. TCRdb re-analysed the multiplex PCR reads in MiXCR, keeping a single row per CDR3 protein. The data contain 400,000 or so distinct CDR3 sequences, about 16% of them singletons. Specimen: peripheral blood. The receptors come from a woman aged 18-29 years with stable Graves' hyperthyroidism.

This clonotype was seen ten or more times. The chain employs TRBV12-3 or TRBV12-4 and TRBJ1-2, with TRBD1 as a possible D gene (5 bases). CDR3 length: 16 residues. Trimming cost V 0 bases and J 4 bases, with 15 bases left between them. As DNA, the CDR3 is TGTGCCAGCAGTTTAGCGGTACCCGACAGTCTCTATGGCTACACCTTC. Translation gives CASSLAVPDSLYGYTF.

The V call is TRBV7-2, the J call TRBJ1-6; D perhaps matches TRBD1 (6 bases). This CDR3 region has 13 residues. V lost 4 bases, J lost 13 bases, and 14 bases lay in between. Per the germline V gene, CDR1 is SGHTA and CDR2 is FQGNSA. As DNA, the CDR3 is TGTGCCAGCAGCTATGCAGGGGTCGGTCCCCTCCACTTT. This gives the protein CASSYAGVGPLHF.

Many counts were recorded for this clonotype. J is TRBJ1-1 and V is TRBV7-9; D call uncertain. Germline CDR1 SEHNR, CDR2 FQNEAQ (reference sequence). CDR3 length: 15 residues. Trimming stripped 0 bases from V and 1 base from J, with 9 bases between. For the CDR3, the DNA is TGTGCCAGCAGCTTAGCGGGCCCGAGGAACACTGAAGCTTTCTTT. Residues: CASSLAGPRNTEAFF.

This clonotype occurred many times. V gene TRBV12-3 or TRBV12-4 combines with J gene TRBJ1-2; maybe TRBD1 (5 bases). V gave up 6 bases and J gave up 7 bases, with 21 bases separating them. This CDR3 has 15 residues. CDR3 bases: TGTGCCAGCAGCACCACTTTTGGGGGGTGGAGTGGCTACACCTTC. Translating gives CASSTTFGGWSGYTF.

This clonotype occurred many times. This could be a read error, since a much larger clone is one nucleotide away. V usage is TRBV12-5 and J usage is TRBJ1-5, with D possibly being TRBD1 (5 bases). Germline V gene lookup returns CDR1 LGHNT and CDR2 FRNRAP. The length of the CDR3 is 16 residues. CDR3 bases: TGTGCTAGTGGTTTGAATAGGGGTATGCGCAATCAGCTCCAGCATTTT. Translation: CASGLNRGMRNQLQHF.

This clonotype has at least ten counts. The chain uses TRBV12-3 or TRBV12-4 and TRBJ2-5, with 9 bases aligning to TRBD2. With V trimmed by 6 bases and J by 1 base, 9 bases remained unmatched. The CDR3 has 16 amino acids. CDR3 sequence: CASRGEGSGGQETQYF. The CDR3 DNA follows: TGTGCCAGCAGGGGGGAGGGTAGCGGGGGCCAAGAGACCCAGTACTTC.

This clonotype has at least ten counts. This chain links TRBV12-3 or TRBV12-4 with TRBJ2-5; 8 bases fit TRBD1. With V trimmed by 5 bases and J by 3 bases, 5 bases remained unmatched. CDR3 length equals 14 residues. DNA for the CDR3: TGTGCCAGCAGTCAGACAGGGGAGGAAGAGACCCAGTACTTC. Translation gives CASSQTGEEETQYF.

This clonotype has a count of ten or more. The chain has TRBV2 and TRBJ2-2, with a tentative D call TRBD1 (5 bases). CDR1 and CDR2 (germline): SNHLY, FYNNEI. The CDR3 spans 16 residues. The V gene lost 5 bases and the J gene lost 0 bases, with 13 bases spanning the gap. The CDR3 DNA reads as TGTGCCAGCAGTCTACAGGCGGCGGCGAACACCGGGGAGCTGTTTTTT. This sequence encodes CASSLQAAANTGELFF.

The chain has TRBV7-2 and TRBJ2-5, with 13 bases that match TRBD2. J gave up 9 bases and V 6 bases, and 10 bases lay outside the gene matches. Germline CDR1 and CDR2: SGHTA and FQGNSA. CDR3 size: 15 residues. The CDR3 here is CASSKNSGTSGAQYF. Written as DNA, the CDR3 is TGTGCCAGCAGTAAAAACTCCGGGACTAGCGGGGCCCAGTACTTC.

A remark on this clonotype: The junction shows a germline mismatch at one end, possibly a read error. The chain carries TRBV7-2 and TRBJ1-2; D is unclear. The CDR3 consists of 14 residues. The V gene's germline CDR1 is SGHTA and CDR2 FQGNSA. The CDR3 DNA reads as TGTGCCAGCAGCTTAGGTCTATCTAACTATGGCTACAGCTTC. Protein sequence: CASSLGLSNYGYSF.

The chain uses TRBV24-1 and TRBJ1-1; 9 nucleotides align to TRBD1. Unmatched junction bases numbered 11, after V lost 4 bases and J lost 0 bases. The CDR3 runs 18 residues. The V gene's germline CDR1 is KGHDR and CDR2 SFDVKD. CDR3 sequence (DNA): TGTGCCACCAGTGAAAGTTCCGGGACAGGGCCTGTGAACACTGAAGCTTTCTTT. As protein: CATSESSGTGPVNTEAFF.

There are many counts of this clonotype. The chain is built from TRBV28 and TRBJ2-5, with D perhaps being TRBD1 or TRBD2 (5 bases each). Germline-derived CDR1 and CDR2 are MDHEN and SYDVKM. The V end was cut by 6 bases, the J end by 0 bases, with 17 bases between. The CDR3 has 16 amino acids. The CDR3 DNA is TGTGCCAGCAGCCTCGGGGACCTTCGGTACCAAGAGACCCAGTACTTC. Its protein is CASSLGDLRYQETQYF.

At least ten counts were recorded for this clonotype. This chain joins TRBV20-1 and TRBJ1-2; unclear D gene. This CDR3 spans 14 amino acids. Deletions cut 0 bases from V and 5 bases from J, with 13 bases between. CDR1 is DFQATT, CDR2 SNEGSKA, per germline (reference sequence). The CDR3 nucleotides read TGCAGTGCTAGAGATGACGTCTCCCTATATGGCTACACCTTC. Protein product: CSARDDVSLYGYTF.

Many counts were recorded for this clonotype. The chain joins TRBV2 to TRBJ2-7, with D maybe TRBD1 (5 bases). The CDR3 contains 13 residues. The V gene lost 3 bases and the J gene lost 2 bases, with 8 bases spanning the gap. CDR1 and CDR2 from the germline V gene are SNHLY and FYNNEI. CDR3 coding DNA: TGTGCCAGCAGTGATCAGGGTCCCTACGAGCAGTACTTC. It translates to CASSDQGPYEQYF.

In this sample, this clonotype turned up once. This chain's CDR3 is CASSPLRTGGLMNTEAFF. Here the CDR3 DNA reads TGTGCCAGCTCACCACTGAGGACAGGGGGGCTTATGAACACTGAAGCTTTCTTT. V and J are TRBV18 and TRBJ1-1, with 10 positions matching TRBD1. There are 18 residues in the CDR3. V trimming: 1 base; J trimming: 0 bases; junction bases outside the gene matches: 8. Per the germline V gene, CDR1 is KGHSH and CDR2 is LQKENI.

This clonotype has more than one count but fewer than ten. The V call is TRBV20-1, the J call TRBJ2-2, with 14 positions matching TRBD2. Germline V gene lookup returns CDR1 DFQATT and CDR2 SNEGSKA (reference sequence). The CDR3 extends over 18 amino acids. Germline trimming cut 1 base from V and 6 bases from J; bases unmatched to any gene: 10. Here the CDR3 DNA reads TGCAGTGCTAGAGGACTAGCGGGGGGGCCTATAAGGGCCGGGGAGCTGTTTTTT. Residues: CSARGLAGGPIRAGELFF.

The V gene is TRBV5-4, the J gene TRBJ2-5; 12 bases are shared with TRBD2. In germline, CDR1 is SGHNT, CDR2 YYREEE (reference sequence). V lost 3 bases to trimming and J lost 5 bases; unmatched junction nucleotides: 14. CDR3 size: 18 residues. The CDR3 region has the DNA TGTGCCAGCAGCTCCCCCGGACTAGCGGGGACCACACTGGAGACCCAGTACTTC. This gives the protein CASSSPGLAGTTLETQYF.

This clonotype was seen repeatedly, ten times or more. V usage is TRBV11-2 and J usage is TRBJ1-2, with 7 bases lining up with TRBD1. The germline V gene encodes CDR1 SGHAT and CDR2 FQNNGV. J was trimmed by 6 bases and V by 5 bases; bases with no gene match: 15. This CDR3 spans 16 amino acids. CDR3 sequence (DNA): TGTGCCAGCAGCACCAACAGGGGCCATCTCCCGAATGGCTACACCTTC. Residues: CASSTNRGHLPNGYTF. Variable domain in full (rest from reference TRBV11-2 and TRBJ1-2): EAGVAQSPRYKIIEKRQSVAFWCNPISGHATLYWYQQILGQGPKLLIQFQNNGVVDDSQLPKDRFSAERLKGVDSTLKIQPAKLEDSAVYLCASSTNRGHLPNGYTFGSGTRLTVV.

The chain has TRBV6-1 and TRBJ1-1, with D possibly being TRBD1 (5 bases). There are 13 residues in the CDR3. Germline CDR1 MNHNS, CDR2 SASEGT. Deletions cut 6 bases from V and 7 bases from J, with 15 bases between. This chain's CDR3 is CASRPGRGFEAFF. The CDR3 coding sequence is TGTGCCAGCAGACCAGGGAGGGGCTTTGAAGCTTTCTTT.